A selection of T cell receptor beta chains follows, all from one sample in a study of CD8 T cells in ankylosing spondylitis. Each CDR3 protein gets one entry after TCRdb re-called the 5' RACE reads with MiXCR. The table shows roughly 250,000 distinct CDR3 sequences, with about 10% occurring only once. Sequencing was carried out using blood, either unsorted or a sorted T cell fraction (not recorded which). The receptors here all came from a male donor with ankylosing spondylitis or in good health (not recorded which). The CDR3 runs from the conserved cysteine through the conserved F or W. A D gene is named only where the DNA matches it firmly. Some rows have no size entry. The others give once, few or many, or a class for an expanded clone.

clone_size,d_call,j_call,v_call,cdr3_nt,cdr3_aa
many,-,TRBJ2-1,TRBV10-1,TGCGCCAGCTCACGGTTCGGGGGCGGGAATGAGCAGTTCTTC,CASSRFGGGNEQFF
-,TRBD2,TRBJ2-3,TRBV6-1,TGTGCCAGCAGTGGACTAGCGGGTCTCGCAGATACGCAGTATTTT,CASSGLAGLADTQYF
many,TRBD2,TRBJ2-3,TRBV5-1,TGCGCCAGCAGCTTGGATTGGACTAGCTCAGATACGCAGTATTTT,CASSLDWTSSDTQYF
-,-,TRBJ2-3,TRBV27,TGTGCCAGCAGTTTCTTCAGGAGCACAGATACGCAGTATTTT,CASSFFRSTDTQYF
many,TRBD1,TRBJ2-7,TRBV18,TGTGCCAGCTCCCAGACAGGGGGCGAAGGCGAGCAGTACTTC,CASSQTGGEGEQYF
many,TRBD1,TRBJ2-5,TRBV27,TGTGCCAGCAGCGTACAGGGGATCCAAGAGACCCAGTACTTC,CASSVQGIQETQYF
-,-,TRBJ1-2,TRBV7-2,TGTGCCAGCAGACTACAGACCGAGCACACCTTC,CASRLQTEHTF
many,-,TRBJ2-3,TRBV5-5,TGTGCCAGCAGCTGGGGACACCCAGATACGCAGTATTTT,CASSWGHPDTQYF
many,-,TRBJ2-5,TRBV3-1,TGTGCCAGCAGCTGGGACCCCCAAGGGACCCAGTACTTC,CASSWDPQGTQYF
many,-,TRBJ2-2,TRBV4-1,TGCGCCAGCAGCCAAGATCCGGGATCGAACACCGGGGAGCTGTTTTTT,CASSQDPGSNTGELFF
-,-,TRBJ1-1,TRBV5-1,TGCGCCAGCAGCTGGACGGAATTGAACACTGAAGCTTTCTTT,CASSWTELNTEAFF
many,-,TRBJ1-5,TRBV15,TGTGCCACCAGCAACCCTGGACAGAGCTATAGCAATCAGCCCCAGCATTTT,CATSNPGQSYSNQPQHF
many,-,TRBJ1-1,TRBV20-1,TGCAGTGCCCCCTATGGGGGCCGTGAAGCTTTCTTT,CSAPYGGREAFF
few,TRBD1,TRBJ1-5,TRBV5-1,TGCGCCAGCAGCTCCGGGGAGGGGGCAGGTCAGCCCCAGCATTTT,CASSSGEGAGQPQHF
few,TRBD1,TRBJ1-1,TRBV6-1,TGTGCCAGCAGCACAGGGGATGGATACACTGAAGCTTTCTTT,CASSTGDGYTEAFF
many,-,TRBJ2-3,TRBV30,TGTGCCTGGAGATTCAGTCCAGATACGCAGTATTTT,CAWRFSPDTQYF
many,TRBD2,TRBJ2-1,TRBV5-1,TGCGCCAGCAGCTTGATCGGCGCTAGCGGGGCTAACTACAATGAGCAGTTCTTC,CASSLIGASGANYNEQFF
many,TRBD2,TRBJ2-3,TRBV7-7,TGTGCCAGCAGCCCAGGACTAGCGGGGGGAACAGATACGCAGTATTTT,CASSPGLAGGTDTQYF
many,TRBD2,TRBJ2-5,TRBV4-1,TGCGCCAGCAGCCACCTAGCGGGGGCTATTCAAGAGACCCAGTACTTC,CASSHLAGAIQETQYF
many,TRBD2,TRBJ2-1,TRBV7-2,TGTGCCAGCAGCCCGCAACTAGCGGGTTACAATGAGCAGTTCTTC,CASSPQLAGYNEQFF